Shown below are 26 T cell receptor beta chains from a single sample sequenced in a study of beta chain features in type 1 diabetes. The whole isolated RNA underwent reverse transcription, so sequencing captured expressed TCRB transcripts. Method: immunoSEQ multiplex PCR; TCRdb's copy keeps in-frame clones and lacks some. The data hold under 300,000 clones, with around a quarter observed a single time. Sample: central memory CD4+ T cells from blood. The receptors here all came from a man aged 30 to 45 in good health.

The chain uses TRBV28 and TRBJ2-3; D may be TRBD2 (6 bases). The CDR3 is made up of 16 amino acids. Germline CDR1 MDHEN, CDR2 SYDVKM. Trimming took 4 bases from V and 0 from J, leaving 14 bases between them. CDR3 nucleotides: TGTGCCAGCAGTTCCATGGCGGGAACTAGCACAGATACGCAGTATTTT. It translates to CASSSMAGTSTDTQYF.

This clone has a handful of counts. The chain has TRBV7-7 and TRBJ2-3; D unclear. The CDR3 loop spans 16 amino acids. The V end was cut by 1 base, the J end by 0 bases, with 11 bases between. CDR1 is SSHAT, CDR2 FNYEAQ, per germline (reference sequence). The CDR3 DNA follows: TGTGCCAGCAGCTTAGAGGCGGATCCTAGCACAGATACGCAGTATTTT. Translation gives CASSLEADPSTDTQYF.

The chain is built from TRBV2 and TRBJ2-1; possibly TRBD2 for D (5 bases). Germline CDR1 and CDR2: SNHLY and FYNNEI. CDR3 length: 12 residues. Between the trimmed V and J ends, which lost 5 bases and 10 bases, there was a span of 12 bases. This CDR3 reads CASSSSFGEQFF. CDR3 sequence (DNA): TGTGCCAGCAGTTCTAGCTTCGGCGAGCAGTTCTTC.

The gene calls are TRBV7-2 and TRBJ2-1, with TRBD1 matching over 10 bases. V was clipped by 3 bases and J by 0 bases; unmatched bases: 5. The CDR3 extends over 17 amino acids. The germline V gene has CDR1 SGHTA and CDR2 FQGNSA. The CDR3 loop reads CASSLADRGSSYNEQFF. CDR3 bases: TGTGCCAGCAGCTTGGCGGACAGGGGGAGCTCCTACAATGAGCAGTTCTTC. Filled out from reference TRBV7-2 and TRBJ2-1, the complete variable domain reads GAGVSQSPSNKVTEKGKDVELRCDPISGHTALYWYRQSLGQGLEFLIYFQGNSAPDKSGLPSDRFSAERTGGSVSTLTIQRTQQEDSAVYLCASSLADRGSSYNEQFFGPGTRLTVL.

The V and J genes are TRBV2 and TRBJ1-2; 7 nucleotides align to TRBD1. Germline V CDR1 and CDR2: SNHLY, FYNNEI. V was clipped by 7 bases and J by 2 bases; unmatched bases: 13. This CDR3 spans 16 amino acids. Here the CDR3 DNA reads TGTGCCAGCACCCCTCGGGACAGCGGGTTAAACTATGGCTACACCTTC. Translation gives CASTPRDSGLNYGYTF.

This clone was seen only a few times. The chain employs TRBV7-2 and TRBJ2-1; 10 bases are a match to TRBD2. The ends lost 1 base at V and 8 bases at J; junction bases unmatched: 5. Germline V gene lookup returns CDR1 SGHTA and CDR2 FQGNSA. This CDR3 spans 15 amino acids. The CDR3 loop reads CASSLVGLAAHEQFF. Written as DNA, the CDR3 is TGTGCCAGCAGCTTAGTCGGACTAGCGGCCCATGAGCAGTTCTTC.

This clone was observed a handful of times. J is TRBJ1-1 and V is TRBV5-1, with TRBD1 matching over 8 bases. The CDR3 totals 17 residues. Germline V gives CDR1 SGHRS, CDR2 YFSETQ. The V and J ends lost 0 bases and 3 bases, in that order; junction bases with no gene match: 10. The CDR3: CASSLAGRGRADTEAFF. The CDR3 region has the DNA TGCGCCAGCAGCTTGGCAGGCAGGGGGCGGGCGGACACTGAAGCTTTCTTT.

This clone was detected only a few times. The chain links TRBV10-3 to TRBJ1-1; TRBD1 is a possible D gene (5 bases). CDR1 is ENHRY and CDR2 is SYGVKD in the germline V gene. The CDR3 sequence is 13 residues long. V lost 10 bases, J lost 0 bases, and 12 bases lay in between. The CDR3 loop is CATQGGLNTEAFF. The CDR3, as DNA: TGTGCCACCCAGGGAGGCCTGAACACTGAAGCTTTCTTT.

The gene calls are TRBV6-1 and TRBJ1-2, with D possibly TRBD1 on 5 matching bases. V lost 4 bases and J lost 0, with 12 bases in between. Germline CDR1 reads MNHNS; CDR2 reads SASEGT. The CDR3 is made up of 15 amino acids. For the CDR3, the DNA is TGTGCCAGCAGTGGGGACGGACCATCTAACTATGGCTACACCTTC. Its translation is CASSGDGPSNYGYTF.

This clone was counted between two and nine times. The chain carries TRBV30 and TRBJ2-7; D gene unclear. The CDR3 runs to 14 residues. V shed 0 bases and J shed 6 bases, with 15 bases lying between them. Germline V gene lookup returns CDR1 GTSNPN and CDR2 SVGIG (reference sequence). The CDR3 here is CAWSVPKRRLEQYF. CDR3 DNA: TGTGCCTGGAGTGTACCGAAAAGACGGCTCGAGCAGTACTTC.

This clone was seen only a few times. The chain joins TRBV7-9 to TRBJ2-7; D remains ambiguous. The germline gives CDR1 SEHNR, CDR2 FQNEAQ (reference sequence). There are 12 residues in the CDR3. The germline V and J ends were trimmed by 0 bases and 6 bases, with 6 bases remaining between them. CDR3 loop: CASSLADTEQYF. The CDR3 DNA reads TGTGCCAGCAGCTTAGCCGACACCGAGCAGTACTTC. Full variable domain (rest looked up from reference TRBV7-9 and TRBJ2-7): DTGVSQNPRHKITKRGQNVTFRCDPISEHNRLYWYRQTLGQGPEFLTYFQNEAQLEKSRLLSDRFSAERPKGSFSTLEIQRTEQGDSAMYLCASSLADTEQYFGPGTRLTVT.

This clone was counted between two and nine times. This sequence joins TRBV2 and TRBJ2-3, with D unclear. The CDR3 is 15 residues long. The germline CDR1 and CDR2 sequences are SNHLY and FYNNEI. With 4 bases removed from V and 0 bases from J, the gap between germline ends came to 11 bases. The CDR3 nucleotides read TGTGCCAGCAGTGTCTTTGCCCTCAGCACAGATACGCAGTATTTT. This codes for CASSVFALSTDTQYF.

This clone has a handful of counts. The chain carries TRBV18 and TRBJ1-1; the D is unclear. Trimming removed 4 bases at V and 0 bases at J, with 6 bases between. CDR3 length: 13 residues. CDR1 is KGHSH and CDR2 is LQKENI in the germline V gene. The CDR3: CASSQNLNTEAFF. CDR3 DNA: TGTGCCAGCTCACAGAACCTGAACACTGAAGCTTTCTTT. The whole variable domain, remainder taken from reference TRBV18 and TRBJ1-1, is NAGVMQNPRHLVRRRGQEARLRCSPMKGHSHVYWYRQLPEEGLKFMVYLQKENIIDESGMPKERFSAEFPKEGPSILRIQQVVRGDSAAYFCASSQNLNTEAFFGQGTRLTVV.

The chain uses TRBV10-3 and TRBJ2-1, with D possibly matching TRBD2 (5 bases). Trimming cost V 7 bases and J 3 bases, with 13 bases left between them. Germline loops: CDR1 ENHRY, CDR2 SYGVKD. This CDR3 region has 14 residues. The CDR3 DNA reads as TGTGCCATCACCCCGGGAAGCTTCTACAATGAGCAGTTCTTC. Translated: CAITPGSFYNEQFF.

This clone was seen a few times. In DNA, the CDR3 is TGTGCCAGTAGTATCCCCAGCGGGGGAAATACGCAGTATTTT. Its protein product is CASSIPSGGNTQYF. This chain joins TRBV19 and TRBJ2-3; 8 bases match TRBD2. J gave up 7 bases and V 3 bases, and 6 bases lay outside the gene matches. Germline CDR1 reads LNHDA; CDR2 reads SQIVND (reference sequence). The CDR3 runs 14 residues.

The chain employs TRBV29-1 and TRBJ2-7; TRBD2 matches at 14 bases. The length of the CDR3 is 15 residues. V lost 5 bases to trimming and J lost 4 bases; unmatched junction nucleotides: 7. Germline CDR1 SQVTM, CDR2 ANQGSEA. CDR3 sequence: CSVQQGLAGVYEQYF. CDR3 bases: TGCAGCGTTCAACAGGGACTAGCGGGAGTTTACGAGCAGTACTTC.

CDR3 nucleotides: TGCGCCAGCAGCCGGGACTCTAGCACAGATACGCAGTATTTT. Residues: CASSRDSSTDTQYF. J is TRBJ2-3 and V is TRBV4-3; tentatively, D is TRBD2 (6 bases). The ends were cut back, 4 bases at V and 0 bases at J, with 8 bases in the middle. CDR1 and CDR2 from the germline V gene are LGHNA and YSLEER. This CDR3 comprises 14 residues.

This clone was seen more than once but under ten times. The chain is built from TRBV7-9 and TRBJ1-4; D not resolved. This CDR3 is 15 amino acids long. Per germline, CDR1 SEHNR and CDR2 FQNEAQ (reference sequence). With 1 base removed from V and 7 bases from J, the gap between germline ends came to 13 bases. The CDR3, as DNA: TGTGCCAGCAGCTTAGTGTCGGGAGTCGCTGAAAAACTGTTTTTT. It translates to CASSLVSGVAEKLFF.

This clone was observed many times. V is TRBV30 and J is TRBJ1-3; no clear D gene. The CDR3 has 11 residues. V was trimmed by 8 bases and J by 5 bases, leaving 10 bases between them. CDR1 is GTSNPN, CDR2 SVGIG, per germline (reference sequence). CDR3 residues: CAQSDRNTIYF. CDR3 DNA sequence: TGTGCCCAGTCAGACCGAAACACCATATATTTT.

The chain uses TRBV5-4 and TRBJ2-5; D gene uncertain. The assigned J gene may be wrong: the sequence end matches TRBJ2-7 better. The CDR3 length is 12 residues. Germline lookup yields CDR1 SGHNT and CDR2 YYREEE (reference sequence). CDR3 sequence (DNA): TGTGCCAGCAGCTCCATAGTGAGCGAGCAGTACTTC. The encoded protein is CASSSIVSEQYF.

As to this clone: The identical CDR3 is also encoded by other nucleotide sequences in the sample. The V gene is TRBV10-3, the J gene TRBJ2-7; D unclear. V was cut by 2 bases and J by 4 bases, with 9 bases left in between. Germline CDR1 ENHRY, CDR2 SYGVKD. This CDR3 region has 13 residues. The CDR3 reads CAISETGPYEQYF. The CDR3 bases are TGTGCCATCAGTGAGACCGGACCGTACGAGCAGTACTTC.

The rearrangement links TRBV5-5 to TRBJ2-1, with TRBD1 matching over 11 bases. With V trimmed by 3 bases and J by 2 bases, 1 base remained unmatched. This CDR3 spans 15 amino acids. Germline V CDR1 and CDR2: SGHKS, YYEKEE (reference sequence). The CDR3 nucleotides read TGTGCCAGCAGCTCGGGACAGGGGGCCTACAATGAGCAGTTCTTC. Its protein product is CASSSGQGAYNEQFF.

The rearrangement joins TRBV5-1 to TRBJ2-1; 7 bases map to TRBD2. The length of the CDR3 is 15 residues. The J segment lost 5 bases and the V segment lost 1 base, leaving 6 bases of the junction unmatched. Germline-derived CDR1 and CDR2 are SGHRS and YFSETQ. The chain's CDR3 is CASSLYLAENNEQFF. DNA for the CDR3: TGCGCCAGCAGCTTGTACCTAGCGGAAAACAATGAGCAGTTCTTC.

The chain uses TRBV12-5 and TRBJ2-3, with D possibly TRBD2 on 5 matching bases. This CDR3 comprises 12 residues. V was cut by 7 bases and J by 6 bases, with 11 bases left in between. Germline CDR1 LGHNT, CDR2 FRNRAP. The CDR3 coding sequence is TGTGCTAGTGTTACCGAGGGCGATACGCAGTATTTT. Translation: CASVTEGDTQYF. The full variable domain, completed using reference TRBV12-5 and TRBJ2-3, is DARVTQTPRHKVTEMGQEVTMRCQPILGHNTVFWYRQTMMQGLELLAYFRNRAPLDDSGMPKDRFSAEMPDATLATLKIQPSEPRDSAVYFCASVTEGDTQYFGPGTRLTVL.

This clone was detected ten times or more. This chain joins TRBV18 and TRBJ2-7, with 8 positions matching TRBD1. The CDR3 runs 15 residues. With V trimmed by 2 bases and J by 4 bases, 7 bases remained unmatched. CDR1 KGHSH and CDR2 LQKENI come from the germline V gene. CDR3 protein: CASSPYRDRLYEQYF. CDR3 nucleotides: TGTGCCAGCTCACCATACCGGGACAGGTTATACGAGCAGTACTTC.

As regards this clone: The identical CDR3 is also encoded by other nucleotide sequences in the sample. This chain uses TRBV10-3 with TRBJ2-1; 9 nucleotides align to TRBD2. The V gene end was trimmed by 2 bases and the J gene end by 3 bases; junction bases not matched to a gene: 2. CDR1 and CDR2 (germline): ENHRY, SYGVKD. The CDR3 length is 15 residues. The DNA of the CDR3 is TGTGCCATCAGTGAGGGAGCGGGGGGCTACAATGAGCAGTTCTTC. Its translation: CAISEGAGGYNEQFF.